This paragraph covers one T cell receptor beta chain sequence. The antigen is not known. ViraFEST used viral peptide pools to expand antigen-specific CD4+ T cells before sequencing. Subsequent to less than eleven days of culture, CD4+ T cells were isolated. From March to December 2020, the person had a SARS-CoV-2 infection that was confirmed by PCR. The negative control condition used HIV-1 Nef peptides. Half-medium changes using IL-2 medium occurred on days 3 and 7. Some clones are missing from TCRdb's copy, which holds only in-frame ones; the method was immunoSEQ multiplex PCR. The repertoire has fewer than 90,000 clones, over 65% of them found once; the top ten carry 5% to 6%. The CDR3 covers 13 residues. Germline CDR1 is GTSNPN and CDR2 is SVGIG (reference sequence). Trimming cost V 6 bases and J 5 bases, with 14 bases left between them. These data belong to a study of vaccination effects on CD4 cells after COVID-19. Study at large: All participants had two doses of either the BNT162b2 or mRNA-1273 vaccine.

The chain recombines TRBV30 with TRBJ1-5, with D unclear. The source is a human donor who had a prior SARS-CoV-2 infection. The source was CD4+ T cells from PBMCs cultured with HIV peptides, collected before COVID-19 vaccination. Subset: HIV-1 Nef peptide pool negative control/reference culture. The CDR3 bases are TGTGCCTGCTCGGTGGACCGGTATCAGCCCCAGCATTTT. Translated, it gives CACSVDRYQPQHF.